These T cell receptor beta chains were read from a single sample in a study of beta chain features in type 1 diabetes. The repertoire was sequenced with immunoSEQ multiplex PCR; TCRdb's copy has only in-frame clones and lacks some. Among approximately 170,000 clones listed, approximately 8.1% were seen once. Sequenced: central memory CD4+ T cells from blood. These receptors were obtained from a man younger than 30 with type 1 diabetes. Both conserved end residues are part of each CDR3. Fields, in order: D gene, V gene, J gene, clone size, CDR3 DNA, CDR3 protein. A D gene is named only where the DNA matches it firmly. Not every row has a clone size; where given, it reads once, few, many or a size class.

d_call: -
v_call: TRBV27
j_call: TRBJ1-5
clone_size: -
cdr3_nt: TGTGCCAGCAGTTTAACAGGGCGCCTAACCGAGAATCAGCCCCAGCATTTT
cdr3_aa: CASSLTGRLTENQPQHF

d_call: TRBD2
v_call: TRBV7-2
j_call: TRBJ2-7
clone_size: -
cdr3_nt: TGTGCCAGCAGCTTAGAAGCGGGAGGGGTGTTCGAGCAGTACTTC
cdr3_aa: CASSLEAGGVFEQYF

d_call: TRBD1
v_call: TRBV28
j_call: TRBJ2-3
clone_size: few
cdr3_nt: TGTGCCAGCAGTGAAACACAGGGGGCCGGAGATACGCAGTATTTT
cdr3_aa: CASSETQGAGDTQYF

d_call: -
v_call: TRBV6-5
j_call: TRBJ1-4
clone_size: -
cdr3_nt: TGTGCCAGCAGTGAGACCGGGGATGAAAAACTGTTTTTT
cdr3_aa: CASSETGDEKLFF

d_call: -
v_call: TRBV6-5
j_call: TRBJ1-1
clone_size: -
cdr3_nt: TGTGCCAGCAGTTACGCGCATCCCCCCCGAACTTTCTTT
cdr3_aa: CASSYAHPPRTFF

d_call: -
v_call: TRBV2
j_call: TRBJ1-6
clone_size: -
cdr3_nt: TGTGCCAGCCGGGGGGACGGCGATTCACCCCTCCACTTT
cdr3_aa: CASRGDGDSPLHF

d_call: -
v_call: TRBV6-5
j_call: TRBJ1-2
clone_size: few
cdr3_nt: TGTGCCAGCAGATTAGACAGGTCCTATGGCTACACCTTC
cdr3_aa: CASRLDRSYGYTF

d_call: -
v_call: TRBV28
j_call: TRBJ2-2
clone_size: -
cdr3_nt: TGTGCCAGCAGTGGGGCCGGGTACACCGGGGAGCTGTTTTTT
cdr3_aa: CASSGAGYTGELFF

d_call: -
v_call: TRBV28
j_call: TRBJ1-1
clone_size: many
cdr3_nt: TGTGCCAGCGGGCGGGGGCGAGGAGTGAACACTGAAGCTTTCTTT
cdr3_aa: CASGRGRGVNTEAFF

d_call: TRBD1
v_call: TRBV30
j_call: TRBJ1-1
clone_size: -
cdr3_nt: TGTGCCCGACAGGGGACGAACACTGAAGCTTTCTTT
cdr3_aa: CARQGTNTEAFF

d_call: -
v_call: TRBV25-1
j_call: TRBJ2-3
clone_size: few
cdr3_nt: TGTGCCAGCACCTCCCGGGATACGCAGTATTTT
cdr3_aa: CASTSRDTQYF

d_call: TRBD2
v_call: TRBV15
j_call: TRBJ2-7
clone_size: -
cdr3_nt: TGTGCCACCAGTGATACCGGGACTAGCATTCTCTACGAGCAGTACTTC
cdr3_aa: CATSDTGTSILYEQYF

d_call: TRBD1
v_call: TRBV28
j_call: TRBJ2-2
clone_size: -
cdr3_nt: TGTGCCAGCTCTCTAACACAGGGGGCAGGGAACACCGGGGAGCTGTTTTTT
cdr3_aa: CASSLTQGAGNTGELFF

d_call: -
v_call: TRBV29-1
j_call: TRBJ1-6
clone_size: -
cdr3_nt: TGCAGCGTTGAAGGGCAGGGTAGAACACCCCTCCACTTT
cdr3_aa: CSVEGQGRTPLHF